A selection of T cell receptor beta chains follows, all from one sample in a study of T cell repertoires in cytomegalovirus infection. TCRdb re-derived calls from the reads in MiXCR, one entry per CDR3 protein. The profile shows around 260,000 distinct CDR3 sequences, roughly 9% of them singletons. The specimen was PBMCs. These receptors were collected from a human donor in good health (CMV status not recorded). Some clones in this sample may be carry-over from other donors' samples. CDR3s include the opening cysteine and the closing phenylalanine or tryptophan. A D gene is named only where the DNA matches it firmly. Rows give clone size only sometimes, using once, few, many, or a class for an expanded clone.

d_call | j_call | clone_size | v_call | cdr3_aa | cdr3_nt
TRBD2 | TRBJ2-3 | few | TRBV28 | CASSLTSGGAADTQYF | TGTGCCAGCAGTCTGACTAGCGGGGGGGCCGCAGATACGCAGTATTTT
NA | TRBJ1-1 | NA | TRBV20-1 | CSAVPWGQINTEAFF | TGCAGTGCTGTCCCCTGGGGACAAATTAACACTGAAGCTTTCTTT
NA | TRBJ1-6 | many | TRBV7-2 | CASSLALPGNSPLHF | TGTGCCAGCAGCTTAGCGCTGCCAGGAAATTCACCCCTCCACTTT
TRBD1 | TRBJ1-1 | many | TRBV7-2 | CASSPIGGQKAFF | TGTGCCAGCAGCCCCATCGGGGGACAGAAAGCTTTCTTT
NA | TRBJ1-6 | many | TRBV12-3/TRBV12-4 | CASTLGGADSPLHF | TGTGCCAGCACTCTGGGAGGGGCCGATTCACCCCTCCACTTT
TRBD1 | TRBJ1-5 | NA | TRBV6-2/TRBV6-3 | CASSTARQGGNQPQHF | TGTGCCAGCAGCACGGCCCGACAGGGCGGAAATCAGCCCCAGCATTTT
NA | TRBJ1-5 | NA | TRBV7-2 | CASSPTGVQPQHF | TGTGCCAGCAGCCCGACAGGTGTTCAGCCCCAGCATTTT
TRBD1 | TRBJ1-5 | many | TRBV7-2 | CASSLVGTGFNSNQPQHF | TGTGCCAGCAGCTTAGTTGGGACAGGGTTTAATAGCAATCAGCCCCAGCATTTT
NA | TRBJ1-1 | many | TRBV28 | CASRGRIPDGEAFF | TGTGCCAGCAGGGGGCGGATTCCGGACGGTGAAGCTTTCTTT
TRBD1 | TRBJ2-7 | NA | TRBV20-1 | CSATTVTGDYEQYF | TGCAGTGCTACAACCGTCACAGGGGATTACGAGCAGTACTTC
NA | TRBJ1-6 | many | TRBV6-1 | CASSEAPRSPLHF | TGTGCCAGCAGTGAAGCACCGAGGTCACCCCTCCACTTT
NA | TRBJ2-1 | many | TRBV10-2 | CATLPGPLREQFF | TGCGCCACCCTCCCGGGGCCACTACGAGAGCAGTTCTTC
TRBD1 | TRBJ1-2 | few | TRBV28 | CASSLTGATGYGYTF | TGTGCCAGCAGCCTGACAGGGGCTACGGGCTATGGCTACACCTTC
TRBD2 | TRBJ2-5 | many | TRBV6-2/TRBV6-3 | CASSYGREYETQYF | TGTGCCAGCAGTTACGGGCGGGAGTACGAGACCCAGTACTTC
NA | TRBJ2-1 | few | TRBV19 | CASSANSYNEQFF | TGTGCCAGTAGTGCTAACTCCTACAATGAGCAGTTCTTC
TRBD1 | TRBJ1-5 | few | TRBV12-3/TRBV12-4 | CASRLRTGGNQPQHF | TGTGCCAGCAGATTAAGGACAGGGGGTAATCAGCCCCAGCATTTT
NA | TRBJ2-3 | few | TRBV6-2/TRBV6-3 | CAGGEEFTDTQYF | TGTGCCGGAGGGGAGGAATTCACAGATACGCAGTATTTT
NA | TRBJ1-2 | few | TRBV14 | CASSQDHPPNGYTF | TGTGCCAGCAGCCAAGACCATCCGCCTAATGGCTACACCTTC
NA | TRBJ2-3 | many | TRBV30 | CAWSVAGGTDTQYF | TGTGCCTGGAGTGTAGCGGGCGGCACAGATACGCAGTATTTT
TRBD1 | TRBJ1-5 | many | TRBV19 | CASSISGGYNQPQHF | TGTGCCAGTAGTATATCAGGGGGTTACAATCAGCCCCAGCATTTT
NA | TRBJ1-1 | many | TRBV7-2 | CASSLGGARIEAFF | TGTGCCAGCAGCTTAGGGGGGGCTCGGATTGAAGCTTTCTTT
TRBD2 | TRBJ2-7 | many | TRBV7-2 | CASSSGTSGRRGEQYF | TGTGCCAGCAGCTCCGGGACTAGCGGGAGACGTGGCGAGCAGTACTTC
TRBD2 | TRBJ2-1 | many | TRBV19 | CASSIALAGGPYNEQFF | TGTGCCAGTAGTATAGCCCTTGCGGGAGGGCCGTACAATGAGCAGTTCTTC
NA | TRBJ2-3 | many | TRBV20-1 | CSARVGGGTDTQYF | TGCAGTGCTAGAGTCGGGGGCGGCACAGATACGCAGTATTTT
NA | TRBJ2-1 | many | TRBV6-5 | CASSYKQGSYNEQFF | TGTGCCAGCAGTTACAAGCAGGGTTCCTACAATGAGCAGTTCTTC
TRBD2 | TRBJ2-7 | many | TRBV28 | CASSFGGGYSYEQYF | TGTGCCAGCAGTTTTGGCGGGGGTTACTCCTACGAGCAGTACTTC
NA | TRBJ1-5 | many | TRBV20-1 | CSARDGRQTNQPQHF | TGCAGTGCTAGAGATGGCCGGCAGACCAATCAGCCCCAGCATTTT
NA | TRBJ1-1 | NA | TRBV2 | CASSPAYSLNTEAFF | TGTGCCAGCTCTCCGGCCTACTCCCTGAACACTGAAGCTTTCTTT
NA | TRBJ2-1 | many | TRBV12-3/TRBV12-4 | CASNGPRDEQFF | TGTGCCAGCAATGGACCTCGCGATGAGCAGTTCTTC
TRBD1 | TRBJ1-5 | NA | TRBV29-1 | CSVYTGVGQPQHF | TGCAGCGTTTATACAGGGGTAGGTCAGCCCCAGCATTTT
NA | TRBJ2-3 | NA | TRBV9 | CASSPRITTDTQYF | TGTGCCAGCAGCCCCCGGATTACCACAGATACGCAGTATTTT
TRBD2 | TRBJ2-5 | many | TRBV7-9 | CASSSGLAARQETQYF | TGTGCCAGCAGTTCCGGACTAGCGGCGCGCCAAGAGACCCAGTACTTC